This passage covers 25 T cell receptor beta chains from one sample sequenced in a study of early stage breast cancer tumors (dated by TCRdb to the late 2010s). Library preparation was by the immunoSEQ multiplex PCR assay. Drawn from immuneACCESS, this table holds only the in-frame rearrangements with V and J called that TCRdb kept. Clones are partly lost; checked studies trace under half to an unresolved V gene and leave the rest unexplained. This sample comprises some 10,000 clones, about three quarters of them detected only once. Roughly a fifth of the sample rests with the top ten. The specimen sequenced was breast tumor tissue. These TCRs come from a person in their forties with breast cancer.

The CDR3 is CASSIGLVPDTQYF. CDR3 bases: TGTGCCAGTAGTATAGGACTAGTCCCAGATACGCAGTATTTT. This sequence joins TRBV19 and TRBJ2-3, with TRBD2 as a possible D gene (6 bases). Trimming removed 1 base from V and 4 bases from J, with 9 bases in between. The CDR3 is made up of 14 amino acids. From germline, CDR1 is LNHDA and CDR2 SQIVND (reference sequence).

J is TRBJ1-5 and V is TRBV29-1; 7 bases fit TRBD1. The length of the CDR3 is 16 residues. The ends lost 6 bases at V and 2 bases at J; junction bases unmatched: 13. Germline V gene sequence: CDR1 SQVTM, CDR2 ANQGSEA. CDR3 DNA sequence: TGCAGCGTCATCATTCAGGGGGGAAAGGGCAATCAGCCCCAGCATTTT. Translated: CSVIIQGGKGNQPQHF.

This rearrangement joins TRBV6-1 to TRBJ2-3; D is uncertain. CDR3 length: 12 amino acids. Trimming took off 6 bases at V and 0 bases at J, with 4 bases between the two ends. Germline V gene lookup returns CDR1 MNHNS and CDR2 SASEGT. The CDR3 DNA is TGTGCCAGCAGGCTCAGCACAGATACGCAGTATTTT. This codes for CASRLSTDTQYF.

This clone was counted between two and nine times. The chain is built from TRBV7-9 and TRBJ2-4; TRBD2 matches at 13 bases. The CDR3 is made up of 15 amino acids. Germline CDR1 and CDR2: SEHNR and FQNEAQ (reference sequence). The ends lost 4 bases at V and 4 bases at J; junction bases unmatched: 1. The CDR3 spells CASSWTSGRKNIQYF. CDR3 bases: TGTGCCAGCAGCTGGACTAGCGGGAGAAAAAACATTCAGTACTTC.

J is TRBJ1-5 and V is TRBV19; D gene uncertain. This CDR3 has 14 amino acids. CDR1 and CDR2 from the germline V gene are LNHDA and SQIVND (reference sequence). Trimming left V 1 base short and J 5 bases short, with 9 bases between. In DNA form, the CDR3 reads TGTGCCAGTAGTATAGGGTACCAAGATCAGCCCCAGCATTTT. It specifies CASSIGYQDQPQHF.

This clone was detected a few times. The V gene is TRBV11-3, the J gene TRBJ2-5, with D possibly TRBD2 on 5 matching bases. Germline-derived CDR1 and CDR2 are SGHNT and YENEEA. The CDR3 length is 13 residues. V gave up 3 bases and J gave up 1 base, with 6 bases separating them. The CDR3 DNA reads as TGTGCCAGCAGCTTCGGGATCCAAGAGACCCAGTACTTC. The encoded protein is CASSFGIQETQYF.

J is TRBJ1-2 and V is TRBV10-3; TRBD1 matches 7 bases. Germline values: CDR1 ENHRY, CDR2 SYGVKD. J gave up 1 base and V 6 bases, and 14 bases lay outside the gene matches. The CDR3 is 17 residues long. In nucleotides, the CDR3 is TGTGCCATCAGCGCACAGGTCGGGGGACAGATTAACTATGGCTACACCTTC. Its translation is CAISAQVGGQINYGYTF.

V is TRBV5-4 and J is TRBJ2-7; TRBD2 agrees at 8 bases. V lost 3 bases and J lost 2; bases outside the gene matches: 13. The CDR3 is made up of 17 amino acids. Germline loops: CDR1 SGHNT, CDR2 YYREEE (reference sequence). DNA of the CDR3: TGTGCCAGCAGCTCGACCCACGGAGCGGGAGATGCCTACGAGCAGTACTTC. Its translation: CASSSTHGAGDAYEQYF.

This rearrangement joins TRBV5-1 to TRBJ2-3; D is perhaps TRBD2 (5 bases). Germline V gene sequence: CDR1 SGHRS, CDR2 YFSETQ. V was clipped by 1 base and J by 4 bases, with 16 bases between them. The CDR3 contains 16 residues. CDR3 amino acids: CASSLSSARAADTQYF. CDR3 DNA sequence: TGCGCCAGCAGCTTGTCATCCGCCAGAGCGGCAGATACGCAGTATTTT. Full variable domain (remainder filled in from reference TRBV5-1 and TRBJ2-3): KAGVTQTPRYLIKTRGQQVTLSCSPISGHRSVSWYQQTPGQGLQFLFEYFSETQRNKGNFPGRFSGRQFSNSRSEMNVSTLELGDSALYLCASSLSSARAADTQYFGPGTRLTVL.

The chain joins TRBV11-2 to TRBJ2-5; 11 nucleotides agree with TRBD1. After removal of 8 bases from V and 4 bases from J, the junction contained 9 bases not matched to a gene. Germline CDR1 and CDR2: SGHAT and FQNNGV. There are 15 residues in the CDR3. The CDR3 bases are TGTGCCAGCCCCAGGGACAGGGGGAGTGGAGAGACCCAGTACTTC. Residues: CASPRDRGSGETQYF.

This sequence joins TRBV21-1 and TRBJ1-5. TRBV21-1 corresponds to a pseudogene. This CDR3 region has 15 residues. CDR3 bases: TGTGCCAGCAGCGGTCGACTGACGGGAAACGAGCCCCAGCATTTT. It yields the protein CASSGRLTGNEPQHF.

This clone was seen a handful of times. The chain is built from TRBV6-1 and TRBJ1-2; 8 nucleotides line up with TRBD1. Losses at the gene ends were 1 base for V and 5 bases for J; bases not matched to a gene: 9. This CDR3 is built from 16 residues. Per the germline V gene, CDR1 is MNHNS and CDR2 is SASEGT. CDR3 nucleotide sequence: TGTGCCAGCAGTGAAGGTGTGCAGGGGGCAGGATATGGCTACACCTTC. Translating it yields CASSEGVQGAGYGYTF.

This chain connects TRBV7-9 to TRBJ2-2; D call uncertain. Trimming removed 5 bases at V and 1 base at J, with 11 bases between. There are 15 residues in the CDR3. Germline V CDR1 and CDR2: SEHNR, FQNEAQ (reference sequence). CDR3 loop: CASSSPTVNTGELFF. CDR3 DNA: TGTGCCAGCAGCAGTCCCACGGTGAACACCGGGGAGCTGTTTTTT.

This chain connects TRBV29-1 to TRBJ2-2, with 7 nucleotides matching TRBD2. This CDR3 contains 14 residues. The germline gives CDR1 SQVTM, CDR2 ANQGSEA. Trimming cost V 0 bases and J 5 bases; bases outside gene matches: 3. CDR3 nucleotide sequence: TGCAGCGTTGAAGATGGGGAGGGAACCGGGGAGCTGTTTTTT. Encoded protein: CSVEDGEGTGELFF.

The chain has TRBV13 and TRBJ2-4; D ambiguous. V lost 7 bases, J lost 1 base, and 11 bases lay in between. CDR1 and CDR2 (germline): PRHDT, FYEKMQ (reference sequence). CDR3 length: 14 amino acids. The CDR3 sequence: CASTTFRAKNIQYF. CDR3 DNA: TGTGCCAGCACCACATTCAGGGCCAAAAACATTCAGTACTTC.

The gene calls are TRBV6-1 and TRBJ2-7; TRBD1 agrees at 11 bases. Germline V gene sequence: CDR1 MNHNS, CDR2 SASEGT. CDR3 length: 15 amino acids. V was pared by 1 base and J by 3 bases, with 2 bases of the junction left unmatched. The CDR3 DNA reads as TGTGCCAGCAGTGAAGGGACAGGGGGCGTCTACGAGCAGTACTTC. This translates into CASSEGTGGVYEQYF.

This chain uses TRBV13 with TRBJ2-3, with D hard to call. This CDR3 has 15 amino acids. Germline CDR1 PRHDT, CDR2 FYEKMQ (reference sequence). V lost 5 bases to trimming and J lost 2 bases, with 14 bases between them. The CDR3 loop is CASSIRVEYTDTQYF. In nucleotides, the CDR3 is TGTGCCAGCAGCATCCGGGTGGAATACACAGATACGCAGTATTTT.

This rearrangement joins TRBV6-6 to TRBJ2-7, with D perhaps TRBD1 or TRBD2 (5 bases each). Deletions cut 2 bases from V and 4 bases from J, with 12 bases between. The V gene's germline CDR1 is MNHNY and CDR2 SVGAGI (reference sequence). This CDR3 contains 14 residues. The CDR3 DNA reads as TGTGCCAGCAGTTACGAGACGGGGCAGTACGAGCAGTACTTC. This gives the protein CASSYETGQYEQYF.

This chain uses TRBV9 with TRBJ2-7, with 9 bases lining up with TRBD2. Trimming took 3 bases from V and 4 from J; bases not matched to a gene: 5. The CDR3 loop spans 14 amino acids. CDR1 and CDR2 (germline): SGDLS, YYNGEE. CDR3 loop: CASSAGTSRYEQYF. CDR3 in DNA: TGTGCCAGCAGCGCCGGGACTAGCAGATACGAGCAGTACTTC.

CDR3 in amino acids: CASSLAGVDTQYF. CDR3 coding DNA: TGTGCCAGCAGCTTGGCGGGAGTTGATACGCAGTATTTT. The chain recombines TRBV5-4 with TRBJ2-3, with a possible D match to TRBD2 (6 bases). The CDR3 extends over 13 amino acids. Trimming pared 0 bases from V and 6 bases from J, leaving 8 bases between. The germline gives CDR1 SGHNT, CDR2 YYREEE (reference sequence).

The CDR3 region has the DNA TGCGCCAGCAGCTTGGGCCAGGGTCACACTGAAGCTTTCTTT. Translated: CASSLGQGHTEAFF. V is TRBV5-1 and J is TRBJ1-1; D perhaps matches TRBD1 (5 bases). The germline CDR1 and CDR2 sequences are SGHRS and YFSETQ. The CDR3 has 14 amino acids. Deletions cut 0 bases from V and 3 bases from J, with 9 bases between.

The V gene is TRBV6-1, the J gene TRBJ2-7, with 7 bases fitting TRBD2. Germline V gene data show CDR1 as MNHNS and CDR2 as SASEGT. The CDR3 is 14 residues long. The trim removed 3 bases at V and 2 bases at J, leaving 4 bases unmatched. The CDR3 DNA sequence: TGTGCCAGCAGTGAGGCTAGCGGACCCTACGAGCAGTACTTC. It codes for CASSEASGPYEQYF.

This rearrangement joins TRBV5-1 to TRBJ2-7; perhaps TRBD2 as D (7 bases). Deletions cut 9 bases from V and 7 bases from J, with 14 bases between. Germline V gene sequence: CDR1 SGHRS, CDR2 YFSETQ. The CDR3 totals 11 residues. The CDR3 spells CATPEGGEQYF. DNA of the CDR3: TGCGCCACCCCTGAGGGGGGGGAGCAGTACTTC.

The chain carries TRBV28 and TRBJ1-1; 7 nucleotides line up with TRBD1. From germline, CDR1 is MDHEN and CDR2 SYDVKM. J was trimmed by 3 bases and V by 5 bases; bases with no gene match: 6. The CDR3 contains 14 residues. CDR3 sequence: CASSTEGQYTEAFF. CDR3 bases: TGTGCCAGCAGTACCGAGGGACAGTACACTGAAGCTTTCTTT.

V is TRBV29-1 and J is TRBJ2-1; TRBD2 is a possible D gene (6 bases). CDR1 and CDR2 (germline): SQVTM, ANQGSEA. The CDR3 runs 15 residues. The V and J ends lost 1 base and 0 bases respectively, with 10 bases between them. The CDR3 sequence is CSVEVAGSSYNEQFF. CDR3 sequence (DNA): TGCAGCGTTGAAGTTGCGGGGAGCTCCTACAATGAGCAGTTCTTC.